A single sample gave rise to the 6 T cell receptor beta chains below, sequenced in a study of T-cell reconstitution after alpha-beta-depleted transplantation in children. TCRbeta library construction was performed incorporating unique molecular identifiers. Using its own MiXCR run on the PCR reads, TCRdb lists one record per CDR3 protein. This sample has nearly 250,000 distinct CDR3 sequences; less than 9% occur once, and the top ten carry just under 6.5%. The sample was PBMCs, mostly from graft donor cells, taken 180 days after TCRalphabeta/CD19-depleted stem cell transplant. These receptors all stem from a male patient younger than 18 who had a stem cell transplant for acute lymphoblastic leukemia, so the T cells may come from the graft donor.

J is TRBJ2-1 and V is TRBV9; no clear D gene. Trimming shortened V by 0 bases and J by 0 bases, and 7 bases separated the two germline ends. The germline CDR1 and CDR2 sequences are SGDLS and YYNGEE. The CDR3 has 15 residues. The CDR3 DNA follows: TGTGCCAGCAGCGTAGAGAGCAGCTCCTACAATGAGCAGTTCTTC. Translated, it gives CASSVESSSYNEQFF. The full variable domain, its missing parts supplied by reference TRBV9 and TRBJ2-1, is DSGVTQTPKHLITATGQRVTLRCSPRSGDLSVYWYQQSLDQGLQFLIQYYNGEERAKGNILERFSAQQFPDLHSELNLSSLELGDSALYFCASSVESSSYNEQFFGPGTRLTVL.

This clonotype was seen repeatedly, ten times or more. The chain links TRBV12-3 or TRBV12-4 to TRBJ2-7; D might be TRBD1 (6 bases). V lost 1 base and J lost 7, with 20 bases in between. CDR3 length: 16 amino acids. In nucleotides, the CDR3 is TGTGCCAGCAGTTTAGGGGTAGGACAGATCTCTTGGGAGCAGTACTTC. The encoded protein is CASSLGVGQISWEQYF.

This clonotype showed up many times. The chain carries TRBV29-1 and TRBJ2-2, with TRBD2 as a possible D gene (5 bases). The CDR3 sequence is 14 residues long. V was cut by 2 bases and J by 4 bases, with 11 bases left in between. Germline V lookup: CDR1 SQVTM, CDR2 ANQGSEA. The CDR3 DNA reads TGCAGCGTTGAAACGGGGATCTTCACCGGGGAGCTGTTTTTT. Its protein product is CSVETGIFTGELFF.

This clonotype was observed many times. The rearrangement links TRBV5-5 to TRBJ2-2; 9 nucleotides align to TRBD1. V gave up 1 base and J gave up 7 bases; unmatched junction bases: 2. CDR1 and CDR2 from the germline V gene are SGHKS and YYEKEE (reference sequence). The CDR3 spans 14 residues. The CDR3, as DNA: TGTGCCAGCAGCTTGAGGGACAGGGACGGGGAGCTGTTTTTT. Its protein is CASSLRDRDGELFF.

The table lists this clonotype with many counts. CDR3 loop: CASSYSRLAGGPSYNEQFF. The CDR3 DNA follows: TGTGCCAGCAGTTACTCGAGACTAGCGGGAGGCCCCTCCTACAATGAGCAGTTCTTC. V and J are TRBV6-2 or TRBV6-3 and TRBJ2-1, with 13 positions matching TRBD2. The ends lost 0 bases at V and 0 bases at J; junction bases unmatched: 5. The length of the CDR3 is 19 residues. The germline CDR1 and CDR2 sequences are MNHEY and SVGEGT.

This clonotype was seen repeatedly, ten times or more. CDR3 nucleotide sequence: TGTGCCAGCAGCTTAGAAGTGAATTTGGCGGAGACCCAGTACTTC. Translating gives CASSLEVNLAETQYF. This chain links TRBV7-9 with TRBJ2-5; D uncertain. The CDR3 has 15 amino acids. Germline V gene data show CDR1 as SEHNR and CDR2 as FQNEAQ (reference sequence). Trimming removed 1 base at V and 5 bases at J, with 14 bases between.